A selection of T cell receptor beta chains follows, all from one sample in a study of blood T cell repertoires in COVID-19. Assay used: immunoSEQ multiplex PCR; TCRdb lists only in-frame clones, some missing. Of 200,000 to 300,000 clones in the sample, 85% are singletons; the top ten hold just under 6.5%. Sequencing was performed on peripheral blood. All receptors derive from a woman aged 60-70 years with active or convalescent COVID-19. Each CDR3 is given with its conserved first and last residue. Fields, in order: CDR3 protein, J gene, V gene.

CASSLNRNSPLHF,TRBJ1-6,TRBV27
CASSLFGGETQYF,TRBJ2-5,TRBV28
CASSYFQGHKQYF,TRBJ2-7,TRBV6-2/TRBV6-3
CASRTKLTGKGVTQYF,TRBJ2-3,TRBV6-6
CASSRTGDNSPLHF,TRBJ1-6,TRBV6-2/TRBV6-3
CASGLPGQALYGYTF,TRBJ1-2,TRBV28
CASSQGPNTEAFF,TRBJ1-1,TRBV19
CASSLQGTTEAFF,TRBJ1-1,TRBV7-9
CASSWTGEANTGELFF,TRBJ2-2,TRBV5-1
CASSYRLGAAQYF,TRBJ2-7,TRBV6-2/TRBV6-3
CASSSSGVNEQFF,TRBJ2-1,TRBV7-3
CASSLAPGPPDTQYF,TRBJ2-3,TRBV5-5
CSVVTSGNTFQLF,TRBJ2-7,TRBV29-1
CAWTGGRANNEQFF,TRBJ2-1,TRBV30
CASHTRGGTNQPQHF,TRBJ1-5,TRBV6-6
CASSFGQGETQYF,TRBJ2-5,TRBV5-1
CASSLDSRIHEQYF,TRBJ2-7,TRBV7-9
CASSFYSNQPQHF,TRBJ1-5,TRBV28
CASSFPGGGQETQYF,TRBJ2-5,TRBV28
CSVQTGAGELFF,TRBJ2-2,TRBV29-1
CASSLGGRASGVATQYF,TRBJ2-3,TRBV7-2
CASSETIQETQYF,TRBJ2-5,TRBV10-1
CAIAAGRISTDTQYF,TRBJ2-3,TRBV10-3
CASSQEQGFGNTIYF,TRBJ1-3,TRBV4-2
CASSTVQGAEGYGYTF,TRBJ1-2,TRBV28
CASIRDRGTDTQYF,TRBJ2-3,TRBV5-4
CASSVTGESTGELFF,TRBJ2-2,TRBV6-2/TRBV6-3
CASSEAGGAYGYTF,TRBJ1-2,TRBV6-1
CASSRRTSGQETQYF,TRBJ2-5,TRBV5-4
CAISESREYGYTF,TRBJ1-2,TRBV10-3
CASNIQGGNQPQHF,TRBJ1-5,TRBV2
CSVPKGEKLFF,TRBJ1-4,TRBV29-1
CASSRGTGNQETQYF,TRBJ2-5,TRBV5-1
CASSLVGRADTQYF,TRBJ2-3,TRBV11-2
CASSERGTGGGTEAFF,TRBJ1-1,TRBV6-1
CASSQDRVFNQPQHF,TRBJ1-5,TRBV4-2